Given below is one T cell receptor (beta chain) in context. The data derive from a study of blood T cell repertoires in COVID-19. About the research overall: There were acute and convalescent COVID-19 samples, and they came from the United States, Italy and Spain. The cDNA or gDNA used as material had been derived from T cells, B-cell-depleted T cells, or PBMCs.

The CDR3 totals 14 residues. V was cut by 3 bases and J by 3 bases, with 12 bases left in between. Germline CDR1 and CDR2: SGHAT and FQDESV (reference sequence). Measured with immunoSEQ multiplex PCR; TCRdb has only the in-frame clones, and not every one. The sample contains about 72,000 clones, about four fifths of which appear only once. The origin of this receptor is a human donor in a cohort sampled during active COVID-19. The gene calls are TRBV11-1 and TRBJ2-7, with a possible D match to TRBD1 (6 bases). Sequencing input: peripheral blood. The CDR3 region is CASSFGTSVYEQYF. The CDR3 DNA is TGTGCCAGCAGCTTCGGGACATCAGTCTACGAGCAGTACTTC.